This T cell receptor (beta chain) was recorded in a study of monozygotic twins with inflammatory bowel disease (dated by TCRdb to between 2018 and 2020). Broadly, across the study: The full study comprised around 28 monozygotic twin pairs: nine German pairs (four IBD-concordant, five IBD-discordant) and 19 IBD-discordant Danish pairs. Disease-associated traits were sought mainly through comparisons between IBD patients and their genetically identical healthy co-twins within discordant pairs. Each individual had, on average, about 151 000 unique TCRalpha sequences and 181 000 unique TCRbeta sequences available for analysis.

The library was obtained by 5' RACE. The input for every TCR library was around 4,000 ng of total RNA. cDNA was synthesized with SMARTScribe reverse transcriptase in eight separate reactions per sample. During cDNA synthesis, template switching introduced unique molecular identifiers that contained a 6-nucleotide sample barcode. Amplification of TCRalpha and TCRbeta cDNA involved two nested PCRs of roughly 16 and 10 cycles, and each PCR was followed by bead purification. Before amplification, the cDNA was both treated with uracil DNA-glycosylase and purified with the QIAquick PCR purification kit. In the second PCR, Illumina TruSeq-compatible adapters and sample-specific barcodes were added. TapeStation and Qubit were used to check library quality and concentration, and 5 ng of each library went into the pool. Sequencing of the pooled libraries was done on an Illumina HiSeq2500 single-index Rapid Run using custom sequencing primers and 2 x 100 bp reads. From the authors' description of their analysis: MiGEC version 1.2.6 was used for UMI-based consensus assembly to correct PCR and sequencing errors. MiXCR version 2.1.1 was used for V(D)J alignment, clonotype assembly and CDR3 extraction. To normalise gene usage, clonotype sharing and MAIT/NKT TCR abundance, the analysis used the top 1000, 10 000 and 20 000 clonotypes per sample. Diversity was computed as the inverse Simpson index with the vegan R package after downsampling to 27 000 UMIs. Paired Mann-Whitney U tests on discordant twin pairs were used, with Benjamini-Hochberg multiple-testing correction. The reads went through TCRdb reprocessing, and each CDR3 protein sequence gets one entry with no DNA. These V and J calls rely on TCRdb rather than the paper's analysis. The sample table gives some 170,000 distinct CDR3 sequences. Around 6.8% of the sample is held by the ten biggest clonotypes.

Details on this clonotype: No antigen is known for it.

General conclusions and limits of the study: Concordant and discordant twins showed no difference in repertoire similarity, possibly because of limited statistical power. A decrease in TCRbeta repertoire diversity, as measured by inverse Simpson index, was observed in IBD patients compared with their healthy co-twins. No single strong signal or clonotype linked to IBD turned up in the results, so the idea that one exists was not supported. Different T cell subtypes could not be distinguished in the analysis. Compared with healthy twins, IBD patients shared fewer clonotypes with other individuals, and the difference was most pronounced in patients with signs of disease activity. Background noise and inter-individual variability may have been introduced into the repertoires by the differing immunosuppressive treatments among patients.

From each donor, a roughly 2.7 ml peripheral blood sample was collected into PAXgene tubes and stored at -80 degrees C. Total RNA was isolated from whole blood with the PAXgene blood miRNA kit on an automated QIAcube, without T cell sorting. Peripheral blood from monozygotic twin pairs, either concordant or discordant for inflammatory bowel disease, underwent deep TCRalpha and TCRbeta repertoire profiling that used unique molecular barcoding. Smoking habits were recorded for all twin pairs, and individuals were classified as current, former or never smokers. CDR1 and CDR2 (MNHNS, SASEGT) derive from the germline V gene. The CDR3 runs 14 amino acids, cysteine and phenylalanine included. No DNA is listed.

This sequence was found in a human donor with ulcerative colitis or Crohn's disease, or a healthy co-twin of an affected twin (not recorded which). The sample was blood. The receptor chain draws on TRBV6-1 and TRBJ2-3; TCRdb returns TRBD1, unconfirmable since there is no DNA. The CDR3 region has the sequence CASSPGTRTDTQYF.